The 11 T cell receptor beta chains given below trace back to one sample, sequenced in a study of graft-versus-host responses after intestinal transplantation. Sequenced by immunoSEQ multiplex PCR; TCRdb stores in-frame clones only, minus some. This sample has 20,000 to 25,000 clones, with 94% found just once. Sequencing was performed on PBMCs, taken 156 days after intestinal transplant. The origin of the receptors is a human patient who received an intestinal transplant, so some T cells may come from the graft donor.

The chain joins TRBV4-1 to TRBJ1-2, with a tentative D call TRBD1 (5 bases). CDR3 length: 14 amino acids. Germline-derived CDR1 and CDR2 are MGHRA and YSYEKL. Trimming took 0 bases from V and 3 from J, leaving 8 bases between them. CDR3 residues: CASSQDWGYYGYTF. The CDR3 DNA is TGCGCCAGCAGCCAAGATTGGGGGTACTATGGCTACACCTTC.

This clone was counted once. A read error may account for a junction end that differs from germline. The chain is built from TRBV7-9 and TRBJ2-7; D not certain. This CDR3 region has 15 residues. Germline CDR1 is SEHNR and CDR2 is FQNEAQ (reference sequence). CDR3 DNA sequence: TGTGCCAGCAGCTGGGTGGAAGGCCGTCAGTACGCGCAGTACTTC. This gives the protein CASSWVEGRQYAQYF.

This clone occurred a few times. The chain joins TRBV7-9 to TRBJ1-1, with 8 bases fitting TRBD1. Germline lookup yields CDR1 SEHNR and CDR2 FQNEAQ (reference sequence). The trim removed 6 bases at V and 4 bases at J, leaving 4 bases unmatched. CDR3 length equals 13 residues. The CDR3 reads CASRSTGATEAFF. The CDR3 DNA is TGTGCCAGCAGGTCGACAGGGGCCACTGAAGCTTTCTTT. The whole variable domain, filled in from reference TRBV7-9 and TRBJ1-1, reads DTGVSQNPRHKITKRGQNVTFRCDPISEHNRLYWYRQTLGQGPEFLTYFQNEAQLEKSRLLSDRFSAERPKGSFSTLEIQRTEQGDSAMYLCASRSTGATEAFFGQGTRLTVV.

The rearrangement joins TRBV7-8 to TRBJ1-5, with D possibly matching TRBD1 (5 bases). This CDR3 has 12 residues. Germline CDR1 SGHVS, CDR2 FQNEAQ. The V end was cut by 5 bases, the J end by 7 bases, with 9 bases between. For the CDR3, the DNA is TGTGCCAGCAGCCAGGGTGGACAGCCCCAGCATTTT. Its translation: CASSQGGQPQHF.

The chain recombines TRBV28 with TRBJ2-3, with 9 bases fitting TRBD2. Germline CDR1 MDHEN, CDR2 SYDVKM. This CDR3 is 15 amino acids long. The junction had 5 bases not matched to a gene; V was cut back by 5 bases and J by 2 bases. CDR3 coding DNA: TGTGCCAGCAGTCGTGGGACTAGCACCACAGATACGCAGTATTTT. Its protein product is CASSRGTSTTDTQYF. The full variable domain, in which reference TRBV28 and TRBJ2-3 provide the parts outside the CDR3, is DVKVTQSSRYLVKRTGEKVFLECVQDMDHENMFWYRQDPGLGLRLIYFSYDVKMKEKGDIPEGYSVSREKKERFSLILESASTNQTSMYLCASSRGTSTTDTQYFGPGTRLTVL.

The V and J genes are TRBV27 and TRBJ2-3; 9 positions agree with TRBD2. Unmatched junction bases numbered 9, after V lost 7 bases and J lost 1 base. This CDR3 is built from 16 residues. Looked up from germline, CDR1 is MNHEY and CDR2 is SMNVEV (reference sequence). CDR3 sequence reads: CASISNSGSGTDTQYF. CDR3 nucleotides: TGTGCCAGCATCAGTAATAGCGGGAGTGGCACAGATACGCAGTATTTT.

This clone was observed once. The V and J genes are TRBV28 and TRBJ2-7; no firm D call. Deletions cut 5 bases from V and 5 bases from J, with 10 bases between. Germline V gene data show CDR1 as MDHEN and CDR2 as SYDVKM. CDR3 length: 12 residues. DNA of the CDR3: TGTGCCAGCAGTCCCCTTAATCACGAGCAGTACTTC. This translates into CASSPLNHEQYF.

The chain links TRBV2 to TRBJ1-2; 9 nucleotides match TRBD1. Germline V gene sequence: CDR1 SNHLY, CDR2 FYNNEI. The ends lost 4 bases at V and 4 bases at J; junction bases unmatched: 7. This CDR3 region has 15 residues. The CDR3 nucleotides read TGTGCCAGCAGTGCCCGGACAGGGGAGGGCTATGGCTACACCTTC. Its translation is CASSARTGEGYGYTF.

This chain uses TRBV10-1 with TRBJ2-7; no definite D call. Germline CDR1 reads WNHNN; CDR2 reads SYGVQD (reference sequence). The CDR3 has 13 amino acids. Trimming pared 3 bases from V and 2 bases from J, leaving 8 bases between. CDR3 amino acids: CASSDDLTYEQYF. CDR3 DNA sequence: TGCGCCAGCAGTGATGACCTTACCTACGAGCAGTACTTC.

The rearrangement uses TRBV28 and TRBJ2-3; 10 bases are shared with TRBD2. This CDR3 region has 18 residues. Trimming took 4 bases from V and 0 from J; bases not matched to a gene: 10. Germline V lookup: CDR1 MDHEN, CDR2 SYDVKM. As DNA, the CDR3 is TGTGCCAGCAGTTCACTCAAGCGGGAGGGCCTAAGCACAGATACGCAGTATTTT. Its protein product is CASSSLKREGLSTDTQYF. Complete variable domain (other parts from reference TRBV28 and TRBJ2-3): DVKVTQSSRYLVKRTGEKVFLECVQDMDHENMFWYRQDPGLGLRLIYFSYDVKMKEKGDIPEGYSVSREKKERFSLILESASTNQTSMYLCASSSLKREGLSTDTQYFGPGTRLTVL.

The genes are TRBV30 and TRBJ1-3; D gene ambiguous. Germline assignment: CDR1 GTSNPN and CDR2 SVGIG (reference sequence). The CDR3 runs 13 residues. V was cut by 5 bases and J by 2 bases, with 10 bases left in between. The CDR3 loop reads CAWEQSPGNTIYF. DNA of the CDR3: TGTGCCTGGGAACAGAGCCCTGGAAACACCATATATTTT.